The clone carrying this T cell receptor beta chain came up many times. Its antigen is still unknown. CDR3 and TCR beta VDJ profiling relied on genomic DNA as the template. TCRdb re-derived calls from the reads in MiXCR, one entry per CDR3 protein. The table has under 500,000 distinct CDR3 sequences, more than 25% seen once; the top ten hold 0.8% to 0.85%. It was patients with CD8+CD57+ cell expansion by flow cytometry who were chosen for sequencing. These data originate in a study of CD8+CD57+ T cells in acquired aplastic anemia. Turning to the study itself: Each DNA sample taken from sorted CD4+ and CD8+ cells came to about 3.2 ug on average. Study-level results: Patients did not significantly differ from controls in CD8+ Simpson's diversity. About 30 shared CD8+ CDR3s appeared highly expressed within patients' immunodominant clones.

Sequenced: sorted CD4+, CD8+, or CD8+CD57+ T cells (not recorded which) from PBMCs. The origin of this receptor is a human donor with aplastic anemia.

This CDR3 is CASSGTATDTQYF. The DNA for the CDR3 is TGTGCCAGCAGCGGGACTGCCACAGATACGCAGTATTTT. J is TRBJ2-3 and V is TRBV7-2; TRBD2 might be the D (6 bases). CDR1 SGHTA and CDR2 FQGNSA come from the germline V gene. The CDR3 runs to 13 residues. V lost 5 bases and J 2 bases, leaving 8 bases between the germline ends.